What follows are 30 T cell receptor beta chains derived from one specimen sequenced in a study of post-analysis software for immune sequencing data. The authors incorporated unique molecular identifiers into the TCR beta cDNA libraries. A single record per CDR3 protein comes from TCRdb applying MiXCR to the PCR reads. The profile shows 650,000 to 850,000 distinct CDR3 sequences, roughly half of them singletons. These receptors lack a known antigen. Study-level points and caveats: Included in a set of a few TRBV segments more frequent in patients than controls were TRBV5-6, TRBV5-1 and TRBV20-1.

Sequences were obtained from blood. Receptors originate from a girl aged 5-17 years with multiple sclerosis.

J is TRBJ1-2 and V is TRBV30; 8 positions agree with TRBD1. The V gene's germline CDR1 is GTSNPN and CDR2 SVGIG (reference sequence). CDR3 length: 15 amino acids. V shed 3 bases and J 2 bases; nucleotides not matched to a gene: 8. As DNA, the CDR3 is TGTGCCTGGAGCACCGGGACAGGAGTAAACTATGGCTACACCTTC. Translating gives CAWSTGTGVNYGYTF.

The CDR3 reads CASIFGTGGRRSRNQPQHF. The CDR3 nucleotides read TGTGCCAGCATTTTCGGGACAGGGGGAAGGAGGAGCAGGAATCAGCCCCAGCATTTT. The chain combines TRBV21-1 with TRBJ1-5; the table's D call of TRBD1 was not tested on the DNA. TRBV21-1 is designated a pseudogene. This CDR3 contains 19 residues.

The V and J genes are TRBV20-1 and TRBJ1-2, with D possibly TRBD1 on 6 matching bases. In germline, CDR1 is DFQATT, CDR2 SNEGSKA (reference sequence). The CDR3 covers 13 residues. V lost 3 bases, J lost 8 bases, and 16 bases lay in between. The CDR3 reads CSASVTGMRGYTF. The CDR3 bases are TGCAGTGCTAGTGTTACAGGGATGAGGGGCTACACCTTC.

This sequence joins TRBV27 and TRBJ2-5; possible D gene TRBD1, 6 bases. Germline V gene data show CDR1 as MNHEY and CDR2 as SMNVEV (reference sequence). The V and J ends lost 4 bases and 5 bases respectively, with 17 bases between them. This CDR3 is 15 amino acids long. The CDR3 is CASSYRGGVRETQYF. DNA of the CDR3: TGTGCCAGCAGTTATCGAGGGGGAGTACGGGAGACCCAGTACTTC.

The chain uses TRBV5-5 and TRBJ2-3; D may be TRBD1 or TRBD2 (5 bases each). CDR1 is SGHKS and CDR2 is YYEKEE in the germline V gene (reference sequence). The CDR3 has 16 amino acids. Trimming left V 4 bases short and J 2 bases short, with 17 bases between. The CDR3 DNA sequence: TGTGCCAGCAGCGCCCGGGGTGGGGCGCTCACAGATACGCAGTATTTT. It yields the protein CASSARGGALTDTQYF.

The J gene is TRBJ2-4, the V gene TRBV7-9; 12 bases are shared with TRBD2. From germline, CDR1 is SEHNR and CDR2 FQNEAQ (reference sequence). The CDR3 contains 18 residues. V shed 5 bases and J 6 bases; nucleotides not matched to a gene: 14. The CDR3 nucleotides read TGTGCCAGCAGCCTAGGCAGACTAGCGGGAGTTGTGATAAACATTCAGTACTTC. Translation gives CASSLGRLAGVVINIQYF.

This clonotype was observed a few times. V and J are TRBV6-5 and TRBJ2-7; D perhaps matches TRBD2 (5 bases). V lost 2 bases to trimming and J lost 2 bases, with 10 bases between them. Germline lookup yields CDR1 MNHEY and CDR2 SVGAGI. This CDR3 contains 14 residues. The CDR3 reads CASSYRTGAYEQYF. In nucleotides, the CDR3 is TGTGCCAGCAGTTACAGGACTGGTGCCTACGAGCAGTACTTC.

At least ten counts were recorded for this clonotype. V and J are TRBV12-5 and TRBJ2-7; D is unclear. CDR1 is LGHNT, CDR2 FRNRAP, per germline. The V gene lost 6 bases and the J gene lost 3 bases, with 9 bases spanning the gap. The CDR3 has 12 residues. The CDR3 DNA is TGTGCTAGTGGCCTGGCTCTCTACGAGCAGTACTTC. Its protein is CASGLALYEQYF. The full variable domain, rest sourced from reference TRBV12-5 and TRBJ2-7, is DARVTQTPRHKVTEMGQEVTMRCQPILGHNTVFWYRQTMMQGLELLAYFRNRAPLDDSGMPKDRFSAEMPDATLATLKIQPSEPRDSAVYFCASGLALYEQYFGPGTRLTVT.

V gene TRBV6-5 combines with J gene TRBJ2-4; 9 nucleotides align to TRBD2. This CDR3 spans 19 amino acids. Trimming cost V 5 bases and J 0 bases; bases outside gene matches: 14. Germline-derived CDR1 and CDR2 are MNHEY and SVGAGI. The CDR3 DNA is TGTGCCAGCAGTACTCCTAGGCGGGGGGGCCCCCTAGCCAAAAACATTCAGTACTTC. Its translation is CASSTPRRGGPLAKNIQYF.

The V call is TRBV12-3 or TRBV12-4, the J call TRBJ2-7, with D perhaps matching TRBD1 (5 bases). The ends were cut back, 5 bases at V and 3 bases at J, with 11 bases in the middle. The CDR3 loop spans 13 amino acids. The CDR3 loop is CASSQVGDYEQYF. The DNA of the CDR3 is TGTGCCAGCAGTCAGGTAGGGGACTACGAGCAGTACTTC.

V usage is TRBV9 and J usage is TRBJ2-3; TRBD1 or TRBD2 may be the D gene (6 bases each). The germline V and J ends were trimmed by 0 bases and 5 bases, with 13 bases remaining between them. Looked up from germline, CDR1 is SGDLS and CDR2 is YYNGEE. The CDR3 runs to 15 residues. The CDR3 loop is CASSVEVRGGDTQYF. CDR3 DNA sequence: TGTGCCAGCAGCGTAGAAGTCAGGGGAGGAGATACGCAGTATTTT.

V and J are TRBV28 and TRBJ2-5; the D gene is possibly TRBD1 (5 bases). CDR3 length equals 13 residues. Germline V gene sequence: CDR1 MDHEN, CDR2 SYDVKM. V lost 10 bases, J lost 1 base, and 13 bases lay in between. CDR3 in DNA: TGTGCCACCAGCGACAGAGCCCAAGAGACCCAGTACTTC. Its translation: CATSDRAQETQYF.

The chain combines TRBV7-9 with TRBJ1-1; D is unresolved. Per germline, CDR1 SEHNR and CDR2 FQNEAQ (reference sequence). V gave up 5 bases and J gave up 7 bases, with 11 bases separating them. This CDR3 region has 12 residues. CDR3 DNA sequence: TGTGCCAGCAGCCAAGCAGGAATTGAAGCTTTCTTT. This sequence encodes CASSQAGIEAFF. The variable domain in full, with the rest retrieved from reference TRBV7-9 and TRBJ1-1, is DTGVSQNPRHKITKRGQNVTFRCDPISEHNRLYWYRQTLGQGPEFLTYFQNEAQLEKSRLLSDRFSAERPKGSFSTLEIQRTEQGDSAMYLCASSQAGIEAFFGQGTRLTVV.

The rearrangement joins TRBV14 to TRBJ1-1, with D maybe TRBD1 (5 bases). V lost 3 bases and J 9 bases, leaving 14 bases between the germline ends. The CDR3 extends over 13 amino acids. Germline CDR1 reads SGHDN; CDR2 reads FVKESK. The CDR3 region is CASSQGGTVKAFF. The CDR3 DNA reads as TGTGCCAGCAGCCAGGGGGGGACGGTGAAAGCTTTCTTT.

The V gene is TRBV27, the J gene TRBJ2-1; tentative D call: TRBD1 (6 bases). The length of the CDR3 is 14 residues. The V gene lost 4 bases and the J gene lost 11 bases, with 18 bases spanning the gap. The germline gives CDR1 MNHEY, CDR2 SMNVEV (reference sequence). CDR3 DNA: TGTGCCAGCAGTTGTGGGGGCGCCGAGCACCAGCAGTTCTTC. Translation: CASSCGGAEHQQFF.

This clonotype was seen a handful of times. The chain has TRBV9 and TRBJ2-5; D perhaps matches TRBD2 (7 bases). The germline gives CDR1 SGDLS, CDR2 YYNGEE. Trimming took 4 bases from V and 4 from J, leaving 17 bases between them. This CDR3 has 15 amino acids. The chain's CDR3 is CASSPEGGLVETQYF. CDR3 sequence (DNA): TGTGCCAGCAGCCCAGAGGGGGGGCTAGTAGAGACCCAGTACTTC.

V usage is TRBV5-1 and J usage is TRBJ2-1; D unresolved. With 4 bases removed from V and 8 bases from J, the gap between germline ends came to 13 bases. In germline, CDR1 is SGHRS, CDR2 YFSETQ. The CDR3 extends over 13 amino acids. Here the CDR3 DNA reads TGCGCCAGCAGCACTGATAAGCCCTATGAGCAGTTCTTC. This sequence encodes CASSTDKPYEQFF.

The gene calls are TRBV29-1 and TRBJ1-2, with D perhaps TRBD1 (6 bases). The ends were cut back, 4 bases at V and 4 bases at J, with 13 bases in the middle. Germline values: CDR1 SQVTM, CDR2 ANQGSEA. The CDR3 has 13 residues. This CDR3 reads CSVVRGFSYGYTF. The CDR3 region has the DNA TGCAGCGTTGTGAGGGGGTTCAGCTATGGCTACACCTTC.

This chain links TRBV20-1 with TRBJ2-7; D is unresolved. The CDR3 sequence is 13 residues long. The germline V and J ends were trimmed by 1 base and 2 bases, with 9 bases remaining between them. Germline V gives CDR1 DFQATT, CDR2 SNEGSKA (reference sequence). The CDR3 bases are TGCAGTGCTAGAGGCCAGATTACCTACGAGCAGTACTTC. It translates to CSARGQITYEQYF.

The chain recombines TRBV29-1 with TRBJ2-3, with TRBD1 matching 7 bases. Germline lookup yields CDR1 SQVTM and CDR2 ANQGSEA. There are 12 residues in the CDR3. Losses at the gene ends were 7 bases for V and 4 bases for J; bases not matched to a gene: 5. In DNA, the CDR3 is TGCAGCGCGGGGACAGCGGCAGATACGCAGTATTTT. This gives the protein CSAGTAADTQYF.

This chain connects TRBV2 to TRBJ2-6; D not certain. Trimming left V 6 bases short and J 2 bases short, with 8 bases between. Germline V gene data show CDR1 as SNHLY and CDR2 as FYNNEI. The CDR3 is made up of 14 amino acids. CDR3 amino acids: CASSDKTGANVLTF. In DNA form, the CDR3 reads TGTGCCAGCAGCGACAAGACTGGGGCCAACGTCCTGACTTTC.

The V and J genes are TRBV29-1 and TRBJ2-7; 11 bases map to TRBD2. V shed 3 bases, J shed 6 bases, and the junction held 4 bases outside the gene matches. Germline lookup yields CDR1 SQVTM and CDR2 ANQGSEA. This CDR3 has 13 residues. The CDR3 protein is CSVETSGAFEQYF. CDR3 nucleotide sequence: TGCAGCGTTGAGACTAGCGGGGCTTTCGAGCAGTACTTC.

In its sample, this clonotype was seen a few times. The chain is built from TRBV20-1 and TRBJ2-1; D is undetermined. Germline-derived CDR1 and CDR2 are DFQATT and SNEGSKA (reference sequence). Trimming stripped 0 bases from V and 4 bases from J, with 16 bases between. The CDR3 covers 16 residues. The CDR3 DNA reads TGCAGTGCTAGAGATCGGAATCGGGTCGGGTACAATGAGCAGTTCTTC. Translation gives CSARDRNRVGYNEQFF.

V gene TRBV5-1 combines with J gene TRBJ2-7; D is perhaps TRBD1 or TRBD2 (5 bases each). Between the trimmed V and J ends, which lost 1 base and 4 bases, there was a span of 15 bases. The CDR3 totals 15 residues. The germline V gene has CDR1 SGHRS and CDR2 YFSETQ. CDR3 coding DNA: TGCGCCAGCAGCTTGACAGGAGCCCGACTATACGAGCAGTACTTC. Translating it yields CASSLTGARLYEQYF. The complete variable domain, with remaining parts taken from reference TRBV5-1 and TRBJ2-7, reads KAGVTQTPRYLIKTRGQQVTLSCSPISGHRSVSWYQQTPGQGLQFLFEYFSETQRNKGNFPGRFSGRQFSNSRSEMNVSTLELGDSALYLCASSLTGARLYEQYFGPGTRLTVT.

V usage is TRBV29-1 and J usage is TRBJ2-7, with 8 bases that match TRBD1. With 3 bases clipped from V and 2 bases from J, the junction kept 0 bases outside the gene matches. Germline V gene data show CDR1 as SQVTM and CDR2 as ANQGSEA. The length of the CDR3 is 12 residues. Here the CDR3 reads CSVETGAYEQYF. CDR3 in DNA: TGCAGCGTTGAGACAGGGGCCTACGAGCAGTACTTC.

The gene calls are TRBV10-3 and TRBJ1-6, with a possible D match to TRBD1 (6 bases). Germline V gene lookup returns CDR1 ENHRY and CDR2 SYGVKD. This CDR3 contains 15 residues. The V and J ends lost 7 bases and 9 bases respectively, with 19 bases between them. CDR3 sequence reads: CAINPINLGASPLHF. The CDR3 nucleotides are TGTGCCATCAATCCCATTAACCTGGGGGCTTCACCCCTCCACTTT.

This rearrangement joins TRBV5-1 to TRBJ2-1; TRBD1 matches 9 bases. Germline V gene lookup returns CDR1 SGHRS and CDR2 YFSETQ. This CDR3 spans 14 amino acids. V lost 4 bases and J lost 7; bases outside the gene matches: 6. CDR3 in amino acids: CASSMTGGANEQFF. The CDR3 DNA is TGCGCCAGCAGCATGACAGGGGGTGCAAATGAGCAGTTCTTC.

This clonotype was observed a handful of times. This chain uses TRBV20-1 with TRBJ2-5; 7 positions agree with TRBD1. The J segment lost 5 bases and the V segment lost 6 bases, leaving 9 bases of the junction unmatched. This CDR3 region has 13 residues. Germline V lookup: CDR1 DFQATT, CDR2 SNEGSKA (reference sequence). The chain's CDR3 is CSAIGQEWETQYF. The DNA of the CDR3 is TGCAGTGCCATCGGACAGGAGTGGGAGACCCAGTACTTC.

This clonotype has a handful of counts. The chain uses TRBV2 and TRBJ2-1; D ambiguous. CDR3 length: 12 residues. Germline CDR1 and CDR2: SNHLY and FYNNEI. The ends were cut back, 6 bases at V and 10 bases at J, with 13 bases in the middle. The DNA for the CDR3 is TGTGCCAGCAGCCCCGATTCAGGCGAGCAGTTCTTC. Translation gives CASSPDSGEQFF.

V is TRBV29-1 and J is TRBJ2-5; D possibly corresponds to TRBD1 (5 bases). V shed 5 bases and J shed 5 bases, with 18 bases lying between them. This CDR3 region has 14 residues. The germline V gene has CDR1 SQVTM and CDR2 ANQGSEA. The CDR3 loop is CSVTGRALRETQYF. The DNA of the CDR3 is TGCAGCGTTACGGGCAGGGCCCTCCGGGAGACCCAGTACTTC.